Following are 10 T cell receptor beta chains from one sample sequenced in a study of blood T cell repertoires in COVID-19. The protocol was immunoSEQ multiplex PCR, while the TCRdb copy is restricted to in-frame clones and leaves out a portion. The data show roughly 150,000 clones, 70% to 90% seen once. The sample consisted of peripheral blood. The receptors were sampled from a woman of 80 years or more with COVID-19, enrolled during active disease.

The V and J genes are TRBV18 and TRBJ2-6; TRBD1 might be the D (5 bases). The CDR3 covers 15 residues. From germline, CDR1 is KGHSH and CDR2 LQKENI. Trimming shortened V by 2 bases and J by 0 bases, and 5 bases separated the two germline ends. CDR3 bases: TGTGCCAGCTCACCAGACAGCTCTGGGGCCAACGTCCTGACTTTC. Translation gives CASSPDSSGANVLTF.

The CDR3 is CASSGGENTEAFF. CDR3 sequence (DNA): TGTGCCAGCAGCGGGGGCGAGAACACTGAAGCTTTCTTT. The chain couples TRBV9 to TRBJ1-1; a weak D match, TRBD1 (5 bases). The CDR3 sequence is 13 residues long. Germline assignment: CDR1 SGDLS and CDR2 YYNGEE. V lost 3 bases, J lost 1 base, and 7 bases lay in between.

The chain couples TRBV7-6 to TRBJ2-3; D is perhaps TRBD1 (7 bases). This CDR3 spans 17 amino acids. Germline-derived CDR1 and CDR2 are SGHVS and FNYEAQ. V was clipped by 0 bases and J by 6 bases, with 19 bases between them. CDR3 in DNA: TGTGCCAGCAGCTTAGCGGCTGCAGGGGGAGGCAAGGATACGCAGTATTTT. It is translated as CASSLAAAGGGKDTQYF.

The chain has TRBV4-3 and TRBJ2-7, with no clear D. V was clipped by 1 base and J by 3 bases, with 13 bases between them. This CDR3 has 15 amino acids. Germline V gene lookup returns CDR1 LGHNA and CDR2 YSLEER. CDR3 residues: CASSQGAVGRYEQYF. The CDR3 DNA is TGCGCCAGCAGCCAAGGGGCAGTGGGCCGCTACGAGCAGTACTTC.

The J gene is TRBJ2-7, the V gene TRBV6-5, with 7 bases matching TRBD1. This CDR3 region has 13 residues. From germline, CDR1 is MNHEY and CDR2 SVGAGI. After removal of 4 bases from V and 7 bases from J, the junction contained 7 bases not matched to a gene. The CDR3 sequence: CASSFQGEGEQYF. CDR3 DNA: TGTGCCAGCAGTTTCCAGGGGGAAGGGGAGCAGTACTTC.

Only a few counts were recorded for this clone. V is TRBV11-3 and J is TRBJ1-6, with 7 bases fitting TRBD1. CDR3 length equals 13 residues. V lost 5 bases, J lost 8 bases, and 3 bases stayed unmatched. Germline assignment: CDR1 SGHNT and CDR2 YENEEA. The CDR3 loop is CASSLGTDSPLHF. The CDR3 DNA reads as TGTGCCAGCAGCCTAGGGACAGATTCACCCCTCCACTTT.

V and J are TRBV6-5 and TRBJ2-1, with 9 bases lining up with TRBD2. Trimming at V came to 2 bases and at J to 8 bases, leaving 7 bases not matched to a gene. This CDR3 comprises 15 residues. The germline gives CDR1 MNHEY, CDR2 SVGAGI. The DNA of the CDR3 is TGTGCCAGCAGTTACGGTAGCGGGAGAGGATATGAGCAGTTCTTC. Translating it yields CASSYGSGRGYEQFF.

The V and J genes are TRBV11-2 and TRBJ2-7; 11 nucleotides align to TRBD2. Germline V gene sequence: CDR1 SGHAT, CDR2 FQNNGV. This CDR3 is 14 amino acids long. With V trimmed by 5 bases and J by 5 bases, 5 bases remained unmatched. This CDR3 is CASSTTSGNNEQYF. The CDR3 DNA reads TGTGCCAGCAGCACGACTAGCGGGAACAACGAGCAGTACTTC.

The chain links TRBV11-3 to TRBJ2-1, with 8 bases fitting TRBD2. Germline lookup yields CDR1 SGHNT and CDR2 YENEEA. J was trimmed by 0 bases and V by 6 bases; bases with no gene match: 16. This CDR3 spans 19 amino acids. In DNA, the CDR3 is TGTGCCAGCAGTAAATTGGTCAGCGGGAGTCAGAGCTCCTACAATGAGCAGTTCTTC. Amino acids: CASSKLVSGSQSSYNEQFF.

The V call is TRBV7-2, the J call TRBJ2-1; TRBD2 matches at 11 bases. The CDR3 extends over 15 amino acids. CDR1 SGHTA and CDR2 FQGNSA come from the germline V gene. V lost 6 bases and J lost 8; bases outside the gene matches: 9. CDR3 coding DNA: TGTGCCAGCAGAGTAGCGGGAGGGCCATGGGATGAGCAGTTCTTC. Amino acids: CASRVAGGPWDEQFF. The variable domain in full, with the rest retrieved from reference TRBV7-2 and TRBJ2-1, is GAGVSQSPSNKVTEKGKDVELRCDPISGHTALYWYRQSLGQGLEFLIYFQGNSAPDKSGLPSDRFSAERTGGSVSTLTIQRTQQEDSAVYLCASRVAGGPWDEQFFGPGTRLTVL.